The 31 T cell receptor beta chains given below trace back to one sample, sequenced in a study of T cell responses to AZD1222 COVID-19 vaccine. Sequencing used immunoSEQ multiplex PCR; TCRdb keeps in-frame clones, though not all of them. The table lists hundreds of thousands of clones, about 92% of them singletons. Source: peripheral blood, taken on day 0 of MenACWY control vaccination. Receptor source: an adult in good health.

V gene TRBV5-1 combines with J gene TRBJ2-7, with 10 bases lining up with TRBD1. Germline CDR1 reads SGHRS; CDR2 reads YFSETQ. V was pared by 0 bases and J by 5 bases, with 8 bases of the junction left unmatched. The CDR3 runs 16 residues. The CDR3 sequence is CASSLGTGTGADEQYF. For the CDR3, the DNA is TGCGCCAGCAGCTTGGGTACCGGGACAGGGGCCGACGAGCAGTACTTC.

V and J are TRBV5-1 and TRBJ1-1; unclear D gene. The CDR3 is 15 amino acids. Between the trimmed V and J ends, which lost 3 bases and 4 bases, there was a span of 16 bases. CDR1 is SGHRS, CDR2 YFSETQ, per germline. The CDR3 loop is CASSSAEPAGTEAFF. DNA for the CDR3: TGCGCCAGCAGCTCGGCTGAACCGGCGGGCACTGAAGCTTTCTTT.

Written as DNA, the CDR3 is TGTGCCAGCAGCGCTCCAGGACAGGGGGCTGGCGGCTACACCTTC. This codes for CASSAPGQGAGGYTF. The V and J genes are TRBV7-2 and TRBJ1-2; TRBD1 aligns across 11 bases. CDR1 is SGHTA, CDR2 FQGNSA, per germline. This CDR3 spans 15 amino acids. The J segment lost 8 bases and the V segment lost 5 bases, leaving 10 bases of the junction unmatched.

The gene calls are TRBV14 and TRBJ2-6; D gene uncertain. Germline CDR1 SGHDN, CDR2 FVKESK. The CDR3 totals 13 residues. V was shortened by 2 bases and J by 2 bases, with 1 base between the two germline ends. Here the CDR3 DNA reads TGTGCCAGCAGCCAACCTGGGGCCAACGTCCTGACTTTC. Amino acids: CASSQPGANVLTF. The whole variable domain, remainder taken from reference TRBV14 and TRBJ2-6, is EAGVTQFPSHSVIEKGQTVTLRCDPISGHDNLYWYRRVMGKEIKFLLHFVKESKQDESGMPNNRFLAERTGGTYSTLKVQPAELEDSGVYFCASSQPGANVLTFGAGSRLTVL.

The chain uses TRBV20-1 and TRBJ2-1; D unresolved. Trimming cost V 6 bases and J 9 bases, with 9 bases left between them. Looked up from germline, CDR1 is DFQATT and CDR2 is SNEGSKA (reference sequence). The CDR3 has 10 amino acids. The CDR3 protein is CSAGSPEQFF. The CDR3 region has the DNA TGCAGTGCAGGCTCCCCTGAGCAGTTCTTC.

This sequence joins TRBV7-9 and TRBJ2-3; D may be TRBD1 (5 bases). CDR1 SEHNR and CDR2 FQNEAQ come from the germline V gene (reference sequence). V was pared by 6 bases and J by 4 bases, with 14 bases between. The CDR3 totals 14 residues. The CDR3 nucleotides are TGTGCCAGCAGTTCCCCAGGGTCCGCAGATACGCAGTATTTT. Amino acid sequence: CASSSPGSADTQYF.

The CDR3 bases are TGTGCCAGCAGCTCGCCCCCCTCCTACGAGCAGTACTTC. It encodes CASSSPPSYEQYF. V gene TRBV7-2 combines with J gene TRBJ2-7; D is unresolved. Per the germline V gene, CDR1 is SGHTA and CDR2 is FQGNSA. The V end was cut by 4 bases, the J end by 0 bases, with 7 bases between. The CDR3 consists of 13 residues.

This CDR3 is CASGGGYHTEAFF. Here the CDR3 DNA reads TGTGCTAGTGGGGGGGGATACCACACTGAAGCTTTCTTT. V is TRBV12-5 and J is TRBJ1-1, with a weak D call TRBD1 (5 bases). The CDR3 covers 13 residues. Germline CDR1 reads LGHNT; CDR2 reads FRNRAP. V gave up 6 bases and J gave up 3 bases, with 11 bases separating them. The full variable domain, rest sourced from reference TRBV12-5 and TRBJ1-1, is DARVTQTPRHKVTEMGQEVTMRCQPILGHNTVFWYRQTMMQGLELLAYFRNRAPLDDSGMPKDRFSAEMPDATLATLKIQPSEPRDSAVYFCASGGGYHTEAFFGQGTRLTVV.

This rearrangement joins TRBV28 to TRBJ1-2; D might be TRBD1 (6 bases). Germline loops: CDR1 MDHEN, CDR2 SYDVKM. V was pared by 5 bases and J by 4 bases, with 17 bases between. This CDR3 region has 15 residues. DNA of the CDR3: TGTGCCAGCAGTGTAACAGGGAGAGGGGCCTATGGCTACACCTTC. Protein sequence: CASSVTGRGAYGYTF.

CDR3 in DNA: TGCGCCAGCAGCCCCGGCCGTGGATGGGACACTGAAGCTTTCTTT. Translating it yields CASSPGRGWDTEAFF. This chain uses TRBV4-3 with TRBJ1-1; D remains ambiguous. The CDR3 has 15 residues. Trimming shortened V by 4 bases and J by 3 bases, and 15 bases separated the two germline ends. Germline-derived CDR1 and CDR2 are LGHNA and YSLEER.

V usage is TRBV27 and J usage is TRBJ1-4; TRBD1 matches 7 bases. CDR3 length: 14 residues. CDR1 MNHEY and CDR2 SMNVEV come from the germline V gene (reference sequence). V was pared by 2 bases and J by 7 bases, with 4 bases of the junction left unmatched. Here the CDR3 DNA reads TGTGCCAGCAGTTTAGGAGGGGGCGGTGAAAAACTGTTTTTT. This encodes CASSLGGGGEKLFF.

The rearrangement uses TRBV11-3 and TRBJ1-3; D might be TRBD1 (5 bases). Germline CDR1 reads SGHNT; CDR2 reads YENEEA. CDR3 length: 15 amino acids. Trimming cost V 5 bases and J 0 bases, with 11 bases left between them. The CDR3 region has the DNA TGTGCCAGCAGCATCAGGGCGAGCTCTGGAAACACCATATATTTT. This translates into CASSIRASSGNTIYF.

The V call is TRBV30, the J call TRBJ1-3, with 8 nucleotides matching TRBD1. Trimming removed 2 bases from V and 0 bases from J; junction bases left unmatched: 3. The germline V gene encodes CDR1 GTSNPN and CDR2 SVGIG (reference sequence). The CDR3 covers 15 residues. Here the CDR3 DNA reads TGTGCCTGGAGTCTAGGACAGGGCTCTGGAAACACCATATATTTT. It translates to CAWSLGQGSGNTIYF.

The rearrangement uses TRBV3-1 (or the pseudogene TRBV3-2) and TRBJ2-5; the match to TRBD2 covers 10 bases. Germline values: CDR1 LGHDT, CDR2 YNNKEL (reference sequence). This CDR3 is 16 amino acids long. V lost 5 bases and J lost 5; bases outside the gene matches: 11. The DNA of the CDR3 is TGTGCCAGCAGCTCGGGGAGCGGGGGGGCCCTCGAGACCCAGTACTTC. Translating gives CASSSGSGGALETQYF.

This clone has more than one count but fewer than ten. The CDR3 reads CASSQQGVQYF. For the CDR3, the DNA is TGTGCCAGCAGCCAGCAAGGGGTTCAGTACTTC. This chain links TRBV3-1 (or the pseudogene TRBV3-2) with TRBJ2-4; the D gene is possibly TRBD1 (5 bases). Trimming shortened V by 3 bases and J by 11 bases, and 8 bases separated the two germline ends. This CDR3 is 11 amino acids long. Germline V CDR1 and CDR2: LGHDT, YNNKEL (reference sequence).

The genes are TRBV27 and TRBJ2-1; 11 bases are a match to TRBD2. CDR3 length: 15 residues. V gave up 7 bases and J gave up 4 bases; unmatched junction bases: 6. Germline CDR1 reads MNHEY; CDR2 reads SMNVEV (reference sequence). CDR3 sequence (DNA): TGTGCCAGCAAACCGGGACTAGCGGCTTACAATGAGCAGTTCTTC. Translated, it gives CASKPGLAAYNEQFF.

The gene calls are TRBV10-1 and TRBJ1-1; a possible D gene is TRBD1 (5 bases). The CDR3 sequence is 12 residues long. V lost 5 bases, J lost 10 bases, and 14 bases lay in between. The germline V gene encodes CDR1 WNHNN and CDR2 SYGVQD (reference sequence). CDR3 residues: CASSPGTVRAFF. CDR3 in DNA: TGCGCCAGCAGTCCCGGGACCGTGAGAGCTTTCTTT.

The rearrangement uses TRBV7-9 and TRBJ1-1; D uncertain. The CDR3 contains 14 residues. Germline V gene lookup returns CDR1 SEHNR and CDR2 FQNEAQ (reference sequence). The ends were cut back, 0 bases at V and 5 bases at J, with 10 bases in the middle. CDR3 sequence: CASSLAGKETEAFF. The CDR3 coding sequence is TGTGCCAGCAGCTTAGCGGGGAAGGAGACTGAAGCTTTCTTT. Full variable domain (outside the CDR3, taken from reference TRBV7-9 and TRBJ1-1): DTGVSQNPRHKITKRGQNVTFRCDPISEHNRLYWYRQTLGQGPEFLTYFQNEAQLEKSRLLSDRFSAERPKGSFSTLEIQRTEQGDSAMYLCASSLAGKETEAFFGQGTRLTVV.

The chain is built from TRBV3-1 (or the pseudogene TRBV3-2) and TRBJ1-5, with D perhaps TRBD1 (6 bases). Germline V lookup: CDR1 LGHDT, CDR2 YNNKEL (reference sequence). V dropped 2 bases and J dropped 6 bases, with 11 bases sitting between them. CDR3 length: 14 amino acids. The CDR3 sequence: CASSQTYRAQPQHF. The CDR3, as DNA: TGTGCCAGCAGCCAAACCTACAGGGCTCAGCCCCAGCATTTT.

This CDR3 is CASSVSSNTEAFF. DNA of the CDR3: TGTGCCAGCAGCGTTAGTTCGAACACTGAAGCTTTCTTT. J is TRBJ1-1 and V is TRBV7-9; D is ambiguous. V shed 5 bases and J shed 1 base, with 8 bases lying between them. Germline values: CDR1 SEHNR, CDR2 FQNEAQ (reference sequence). The CDR3 is 13 residues long.

The chain uses TRBV7-2 and TRBJ2-1; D gene ambiguous. Trimming took 4 bases from V and 9 from J, leaving 7 bases between them. Germline CDR1 is SGHTA and CDR2 is FQGNSA. The CDR3 is 11 residues long. DNA of the CDR3: TGTGCCAGCAGCTCGAACGTTGAGCAGTTCTTC. It is translated as CASSSNVEQFF.

This chain links TRBV28 with TRBJ1-2; 9 bases are a match to TRBD1. Germline CDR1 MDHEN, CDR2 SYDVKM. The CDR3 is made up of 13 amino acids. Trimming at V came to 6 bases and at J to 8 bases, leaving 7 bases not matched to a gene. The CDR3 DNA is TGTGCCAGCAGGGTCACAGGGGGCCCAGGCTACACCTTC. Translated: CASRVTGGPGYTF.

The chain is built from TRBV5-1 and TRBJ1-1; D is unclear. V shed 0 bases and J shed 6 bases, with 12 bases lying between them. Germline V gene data show CDR1 as SGHRS and CDR2 as YFSETQ. This CDR3 contains 14 residues. CDR3 residues: CASSLGLTTAEAFF. CDR3 in DNA: TGCGCCAGCAGCTTGGGACTCACGACCGCTGAAGCTTTCTTT.

The gene calls are TRBV28 and TRBJ1-1; D perhaps matches TRBD1 (5 bases). Trimming left V 6 bases short and J 1 base short, with 9 bases between. CDR3 size: 13 residues. CDR1 and CDR2 from the germline V gene are MDHEN and SYDVKM. This CDR3 is CASSTTGNTEAFF. The CDR3 DNA reads as TGTGCCAGCAGCACCACAGGGAACACTGAAGCTTTCTTT.

Concerning this clone: Distinct nucleotide sequences in the sample also encode this CDR3. V is TRBV12-3 or TRBV12-4 and J is TRBJ1-5, with D unresolved. CDR3 length: 13 amino acids. Trimming shortened V by 3 bases and J by 0 bases, and 3 bases separated the two germline ends. CDR3 in amino acids: CASSFLSNQPQHF. The CDR3 nucleotides are TGTGCCAGCAGTTTCCTTAGCAATCAGCCCCAGCATTTT.

The CDR3 reads CSVPTTGSYGYTF. The CDR3 DNA reads as TGCAGCGTACCGACGACAGGGAGCTATGGCTACACCTTC. The chain couples TRBV29-1 to TRBJ1-2, with TRBD1 identical over 7 bases. The germline V gene encodes CDR1 SQVTM and CDR2 ANQGSEA. There are 13 residues in the CDR3. V dropped 6 bases and J dropped 4; count of bases not matched to a gene: 8.

The chain links TRBV2 to TRBJ1-2; D remains ambiguous. Germline assignment: CDR1 SNHLY and CDR2 FYNNEI. This CDR3 region has 14 residues. Between the trimmed V and J ends, which lost 2 bases and 8 bases, there was a span of 15 bases. CDR3 sequence: CASSELLAGSGYTF. The CDR3 DNA is TGTGCCAGCAGTGAATTATTGGCGGGCTCCGGCTACACCTTC.

This rearrangement joins TRBV7-9 to TRBJ1-4; 8 bases are a match to TRBD1. The CDR3 consists of 16 residues. The J segment lost 7 bases and the V segment lost 3 bases, leaving 10 bases of the junction unmatched. CDR1 is SEHNR, CDR2 FQNEAQ, per germline (reference sequence). CDR3 coding DNA: TGTGCCAGCAGCTTGGGTAGCGGGACAGGAGGTGAAAAACTGTTTTTT. Translating it yields CASSLGSGTGGEKLFF. Complete variable domain (other parts from reference TRBV7-9 and TRBJ1-4): DTGVSQNPRHKITKRGQNVTFRCDPISEHNRLYWYRQTLGQGPEFLTYFQNEAQLEKSRLLSDRFSAERPKGSFSTLEIQRTEQGDSAMYLCASSLGSGTGGEKLFFGSGTQLSVL.

V and J are TRBV3-1 (or the pseudogene TRBV3-2) and TRBJ1-2; weak D call: TRBD1 (6 bases). The CDR3 length is 15 residues. Germline values: CDR1 LGHDT, CDR2 YNNKEL (reference sequence). V was shortened by 2 bases and J by 2 bases, with 12 bases between the two germline ends. The CDR3 is CASSQRKGQNYGYTF. In DNA, the CDR3 is TGTGCCAGCAGCCAAAGAAAAGGACAGAACTATGGCTACACCTTC.

The rearrangement links TRBV5-1 to TRBJ2-2, with 7 bases fitting TRBD1. The CDR3 consists of 17 residues. The germline V gene has CDR1 SGHRS and CDR2 YFSETQ. J gave up 0 bases and V 4 bases, and 9 bases lay outside the gene matches. CDR3: CASSPGTAESNTGELFF. In DNA, the CDR3 is TGCGCCAGCAGCCCCGGGACAGCAGAATCGAACACCGGGGAGCTGTTTTTT.

This chain uses TRBV5-4 with TRBJ2-5; 8 bases map to TRBD2. The CDR3 is 17 residues long. Germline CDR1 and CDR2: SGHNT and YYREEE (reference sequence). J gave up 5 bases and V 4 bases, and 16 bases lay outside the gene matches. This chain's CDR3 is CASSLGSGTRSRETQYF. The CDR3 DNA follows: TGTGCCAGCAGCCTGGGATCCGGGACTAGGAGCCGCGAGACCCAGTACTTC.